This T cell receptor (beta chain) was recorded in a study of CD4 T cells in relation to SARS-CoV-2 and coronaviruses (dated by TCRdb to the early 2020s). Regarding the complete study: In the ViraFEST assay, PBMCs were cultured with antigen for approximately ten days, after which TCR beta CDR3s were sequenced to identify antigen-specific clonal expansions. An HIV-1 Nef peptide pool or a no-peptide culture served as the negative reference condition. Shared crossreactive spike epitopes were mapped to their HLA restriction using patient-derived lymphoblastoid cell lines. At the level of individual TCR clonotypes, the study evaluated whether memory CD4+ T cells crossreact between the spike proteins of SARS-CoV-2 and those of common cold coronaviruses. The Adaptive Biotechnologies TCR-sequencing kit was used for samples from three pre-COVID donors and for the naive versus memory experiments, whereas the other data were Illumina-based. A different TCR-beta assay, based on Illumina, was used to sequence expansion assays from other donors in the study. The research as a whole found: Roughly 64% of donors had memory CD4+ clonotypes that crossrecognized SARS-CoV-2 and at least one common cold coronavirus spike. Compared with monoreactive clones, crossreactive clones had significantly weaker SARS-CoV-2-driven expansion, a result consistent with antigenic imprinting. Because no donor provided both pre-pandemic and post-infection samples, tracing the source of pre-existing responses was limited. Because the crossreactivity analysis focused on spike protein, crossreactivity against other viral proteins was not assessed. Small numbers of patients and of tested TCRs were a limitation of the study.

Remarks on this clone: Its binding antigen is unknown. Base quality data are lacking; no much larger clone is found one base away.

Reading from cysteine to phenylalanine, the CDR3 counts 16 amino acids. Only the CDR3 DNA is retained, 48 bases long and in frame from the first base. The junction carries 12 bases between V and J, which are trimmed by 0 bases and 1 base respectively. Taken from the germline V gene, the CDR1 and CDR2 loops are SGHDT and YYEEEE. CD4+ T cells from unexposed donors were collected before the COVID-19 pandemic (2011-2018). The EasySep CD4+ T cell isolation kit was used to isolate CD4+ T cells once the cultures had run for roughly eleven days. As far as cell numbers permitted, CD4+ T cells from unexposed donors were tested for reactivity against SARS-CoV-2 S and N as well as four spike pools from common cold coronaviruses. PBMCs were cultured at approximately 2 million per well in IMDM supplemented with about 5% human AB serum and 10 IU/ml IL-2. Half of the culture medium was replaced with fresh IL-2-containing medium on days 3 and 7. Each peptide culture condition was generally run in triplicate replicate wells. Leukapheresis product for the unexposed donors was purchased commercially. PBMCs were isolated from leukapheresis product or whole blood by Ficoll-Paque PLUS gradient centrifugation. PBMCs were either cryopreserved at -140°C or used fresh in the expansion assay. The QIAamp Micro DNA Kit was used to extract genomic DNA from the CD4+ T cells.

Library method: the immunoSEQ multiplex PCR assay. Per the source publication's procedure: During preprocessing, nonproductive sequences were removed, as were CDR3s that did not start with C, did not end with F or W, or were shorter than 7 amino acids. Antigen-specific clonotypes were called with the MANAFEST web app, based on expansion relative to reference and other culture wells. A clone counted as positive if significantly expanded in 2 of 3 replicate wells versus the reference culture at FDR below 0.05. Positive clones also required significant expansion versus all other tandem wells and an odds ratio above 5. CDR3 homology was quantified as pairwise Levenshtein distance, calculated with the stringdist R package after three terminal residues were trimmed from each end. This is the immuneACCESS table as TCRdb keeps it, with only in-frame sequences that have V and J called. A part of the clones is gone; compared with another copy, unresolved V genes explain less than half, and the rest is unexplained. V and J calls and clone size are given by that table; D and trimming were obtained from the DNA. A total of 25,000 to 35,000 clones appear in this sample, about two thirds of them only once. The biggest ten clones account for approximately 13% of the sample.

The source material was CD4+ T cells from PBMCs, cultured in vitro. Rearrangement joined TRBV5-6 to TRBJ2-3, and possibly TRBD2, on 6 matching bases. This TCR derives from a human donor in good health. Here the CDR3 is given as CASSLGGPSGTDTQYF. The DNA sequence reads TGTGCCAGCAGCTTGGGGGGACCTAGCGGCACAGATACGCAGTATTTT.